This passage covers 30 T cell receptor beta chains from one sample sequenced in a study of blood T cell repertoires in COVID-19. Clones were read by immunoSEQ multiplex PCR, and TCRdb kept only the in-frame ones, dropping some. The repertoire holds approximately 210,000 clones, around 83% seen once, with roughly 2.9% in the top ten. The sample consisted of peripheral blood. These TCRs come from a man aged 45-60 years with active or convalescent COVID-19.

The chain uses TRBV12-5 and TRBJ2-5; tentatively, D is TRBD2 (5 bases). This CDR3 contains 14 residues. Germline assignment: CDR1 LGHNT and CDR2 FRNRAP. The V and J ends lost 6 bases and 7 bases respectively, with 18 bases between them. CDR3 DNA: TGTGCTAGTGGCCCGCCAACAGCGGTAGGGACCCAGTACTTC. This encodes CASGPPTAVGTQYF. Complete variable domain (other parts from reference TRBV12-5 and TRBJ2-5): DARVTQTPRHKVTEMGQEVTMRCQPILGHNTVFWYRQTMMQGLELLAYFRNRAPLDDSGMPKDRFSAEMPDATLATLKIQPSEPRDSAVYFCASGPPTAVGTQYFGPGTRLLVL.

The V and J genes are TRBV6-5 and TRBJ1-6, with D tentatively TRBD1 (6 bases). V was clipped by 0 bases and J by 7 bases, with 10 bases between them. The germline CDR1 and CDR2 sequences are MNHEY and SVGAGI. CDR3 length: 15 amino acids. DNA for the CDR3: TGTGCCAGCAGTTACTCAGGGGGACCAAATTCACCCCTCCACTTT. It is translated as CASSYSGGPNSPLHF.

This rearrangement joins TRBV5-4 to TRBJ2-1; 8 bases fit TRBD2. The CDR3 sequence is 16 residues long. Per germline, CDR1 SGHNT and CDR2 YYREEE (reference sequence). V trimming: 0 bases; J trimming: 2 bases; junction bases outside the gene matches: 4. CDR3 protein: CASSLDTGGPYNEQFF. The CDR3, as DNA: TGTGCCAGCAGCTTGGACACGGGGGGGCCCTACAATGAGCAGTTCTTC.

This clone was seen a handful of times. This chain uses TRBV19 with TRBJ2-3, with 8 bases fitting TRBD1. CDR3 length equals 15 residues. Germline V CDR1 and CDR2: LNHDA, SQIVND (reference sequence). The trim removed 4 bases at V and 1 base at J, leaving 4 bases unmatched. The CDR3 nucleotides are TGTGCCAGTAGTAGCGAACAGGGGGGCACAGATACGCAGTATTTT. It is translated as CASSSEQGGTDTQYF.

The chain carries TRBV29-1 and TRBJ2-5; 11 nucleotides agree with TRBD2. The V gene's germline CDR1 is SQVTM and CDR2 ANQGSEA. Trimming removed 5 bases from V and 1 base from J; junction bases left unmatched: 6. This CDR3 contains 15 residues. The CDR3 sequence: CSVPSGGPTQETQYF. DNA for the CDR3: TGCAGCGTTCCTAGCGGGGGGCCAACCCAAGAGACCCAGTACTTC.

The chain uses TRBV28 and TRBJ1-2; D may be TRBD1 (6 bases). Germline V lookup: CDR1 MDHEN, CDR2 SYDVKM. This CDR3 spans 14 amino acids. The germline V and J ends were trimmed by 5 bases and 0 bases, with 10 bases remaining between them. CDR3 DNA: TGTGCCAGCAGTAGGGACAACTCTAACTATGGCTACACCTTC. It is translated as CASSRDNSNYGYTF.

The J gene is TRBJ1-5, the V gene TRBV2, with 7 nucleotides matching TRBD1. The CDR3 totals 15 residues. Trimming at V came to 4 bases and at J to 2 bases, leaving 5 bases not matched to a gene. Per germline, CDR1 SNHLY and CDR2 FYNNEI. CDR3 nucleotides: TGTGCCAGCAGTGGGGACAGTAATCGCAATCAGCCCCAGCATTTT. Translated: CASSGDSNRNQPQHF.

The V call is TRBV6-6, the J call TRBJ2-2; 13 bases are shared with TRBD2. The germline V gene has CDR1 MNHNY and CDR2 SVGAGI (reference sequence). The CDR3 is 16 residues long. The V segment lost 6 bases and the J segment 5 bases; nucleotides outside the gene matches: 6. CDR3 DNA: TGTGCCAGCAGCGGACTAGCGGGGGAGGGGACCGGGGAGCTGTTTTTT. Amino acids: CASSGLAGEGTGELFF.

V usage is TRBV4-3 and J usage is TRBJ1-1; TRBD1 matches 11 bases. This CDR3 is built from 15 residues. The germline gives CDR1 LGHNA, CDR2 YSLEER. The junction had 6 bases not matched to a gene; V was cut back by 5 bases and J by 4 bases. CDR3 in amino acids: CASSAPGQGVTEAFF. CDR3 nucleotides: TGCGCCAGCAGCGCGCCGGGACAGGGGGTCACTGAAGCTTTCTTT.

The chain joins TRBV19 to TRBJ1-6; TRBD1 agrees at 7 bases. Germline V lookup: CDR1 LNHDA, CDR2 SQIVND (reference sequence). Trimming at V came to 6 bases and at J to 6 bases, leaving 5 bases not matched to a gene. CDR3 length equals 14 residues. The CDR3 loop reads CASSEDRSNSPLHF. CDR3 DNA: TGTGCCAGTAGCGAGGACAGGTCTAATTCACCCCTCCACTTT.

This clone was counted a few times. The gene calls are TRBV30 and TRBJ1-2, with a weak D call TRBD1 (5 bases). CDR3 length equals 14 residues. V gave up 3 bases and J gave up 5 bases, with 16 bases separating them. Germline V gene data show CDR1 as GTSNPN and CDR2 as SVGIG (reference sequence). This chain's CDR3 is CAWRTQVLGYGYTF. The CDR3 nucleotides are TGTGCCTGGAGGACACAGGTTCTAGGGTATGGCTACACCTTC.

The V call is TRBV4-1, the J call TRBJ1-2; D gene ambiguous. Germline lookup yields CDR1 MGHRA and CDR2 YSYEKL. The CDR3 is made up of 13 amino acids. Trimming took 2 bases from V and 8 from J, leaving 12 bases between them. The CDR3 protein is CASSQPSRVGYTF. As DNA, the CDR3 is TGCGCCAGCAGCCAACCTTCTCGGGTAGGCTACACCTTC.

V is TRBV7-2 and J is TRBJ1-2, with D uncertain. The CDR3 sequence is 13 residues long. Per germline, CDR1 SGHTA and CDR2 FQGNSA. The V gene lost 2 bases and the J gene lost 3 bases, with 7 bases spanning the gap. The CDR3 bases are TGTGCCAGCAGCTTAACTGAAGACTATGGCTACACCTTC. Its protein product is CASSLTEDYGYTF.

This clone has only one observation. CDR3 nucleotides: TGCAGCGCCAGACAGGGGGGGATGAGTAATGAAAAACTGTTTTTT. This sequence encodes CSARQGGMSNEKLFF. The gene calls are TRBV29-1 and TRBJ1-4, with TRBD1 identical over 9 bases. Germline-derived CDR1 and CDR2 are SQVTM and ANQGSEA. The CDR3 totals 15 residues. Unmatched junction bases numbered 10, after V lost 7 bases and J lost 4 bases.

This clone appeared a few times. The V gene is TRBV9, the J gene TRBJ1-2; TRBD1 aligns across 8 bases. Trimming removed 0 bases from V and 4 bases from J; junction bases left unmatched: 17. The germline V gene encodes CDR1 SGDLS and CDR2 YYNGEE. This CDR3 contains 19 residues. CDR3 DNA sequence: TGTGCCAGCAGCGTAGACCTTCGGTTTCAGGGGGCGGTGGGCTATGGCTACACCTTC. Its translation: CASSVDLRFQGAVGYGYTF.

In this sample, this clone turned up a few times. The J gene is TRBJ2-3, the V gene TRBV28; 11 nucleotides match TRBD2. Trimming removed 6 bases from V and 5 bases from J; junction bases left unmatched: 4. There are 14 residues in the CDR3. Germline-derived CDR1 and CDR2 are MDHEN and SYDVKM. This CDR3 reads CASRGGLAGDTQYF. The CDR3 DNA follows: TGTGCCAGCAGAGGTGGACTAGCGGGAGATACGCAGTATTTT.

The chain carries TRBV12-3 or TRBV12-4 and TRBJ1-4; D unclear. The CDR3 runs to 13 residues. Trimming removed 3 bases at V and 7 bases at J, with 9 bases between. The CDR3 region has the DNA TGTGCCAGCAGTTTGCCCCCGGGTGAAAAACTGTTTTTT. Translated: CASSLPPGEKLFF.

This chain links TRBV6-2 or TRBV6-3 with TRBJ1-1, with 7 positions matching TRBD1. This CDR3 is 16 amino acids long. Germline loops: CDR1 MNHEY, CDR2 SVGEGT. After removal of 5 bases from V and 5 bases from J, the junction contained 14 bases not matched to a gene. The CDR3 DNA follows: TGTGCCAGCAGTACCATCCCGGGGCAGGGGGAGACTGAAGCTTTCTTT. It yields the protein CASSTIPGQGETEAFF.

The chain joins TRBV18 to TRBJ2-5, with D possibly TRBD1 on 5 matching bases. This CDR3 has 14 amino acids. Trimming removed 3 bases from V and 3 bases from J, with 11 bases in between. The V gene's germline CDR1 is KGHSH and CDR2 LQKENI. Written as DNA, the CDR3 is TGTGCCAGCTCACCCCCTTCGACAGAAGAGACCCAGTACTTC. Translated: CASSPPSTEETQYF.

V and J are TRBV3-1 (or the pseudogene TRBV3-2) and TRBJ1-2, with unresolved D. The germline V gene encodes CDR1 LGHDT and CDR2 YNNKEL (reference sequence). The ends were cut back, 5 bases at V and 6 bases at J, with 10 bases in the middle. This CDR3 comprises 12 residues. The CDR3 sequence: CASSYRRDGYTF. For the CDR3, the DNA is TGTGCCAGCAGCTATCGGAGGGATGGCTACACCTTC.

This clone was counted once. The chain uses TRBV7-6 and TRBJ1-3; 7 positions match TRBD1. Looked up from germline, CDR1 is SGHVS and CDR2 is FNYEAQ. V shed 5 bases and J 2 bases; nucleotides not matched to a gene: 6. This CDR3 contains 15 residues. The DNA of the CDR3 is TGTGCCAGCAGCCCCAGGGGGGCTGCTGGAAACACCATATATTTT. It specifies CASSPRGAAGNTIYF.

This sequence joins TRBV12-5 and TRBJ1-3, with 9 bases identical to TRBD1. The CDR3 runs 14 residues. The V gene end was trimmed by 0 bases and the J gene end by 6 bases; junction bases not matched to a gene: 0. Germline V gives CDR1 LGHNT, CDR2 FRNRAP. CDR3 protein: CASGLVQGANTIYF. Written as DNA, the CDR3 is TGTGCTAGTGGTTTGGTACAGGGGGCAAACACCATATATTTT.

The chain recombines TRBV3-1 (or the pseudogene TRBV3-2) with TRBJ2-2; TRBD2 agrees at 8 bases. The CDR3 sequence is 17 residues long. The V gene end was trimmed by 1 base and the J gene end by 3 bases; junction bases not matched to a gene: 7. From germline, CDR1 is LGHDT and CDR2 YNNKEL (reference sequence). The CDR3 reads CASSQVETSAHTGELFF. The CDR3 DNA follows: TGTGCCAGCAGCCAAGTAGAGACTAGCGCCCACACCGGGGAGCTGTTTTTT.

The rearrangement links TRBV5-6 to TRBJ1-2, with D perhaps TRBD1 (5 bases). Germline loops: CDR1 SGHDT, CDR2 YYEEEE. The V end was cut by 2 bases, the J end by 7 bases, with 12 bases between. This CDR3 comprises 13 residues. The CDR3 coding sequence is TGTGCCAGCAGCTTAACCAGGGCAAGTGGCTACACCTTC. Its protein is CASSLTRASGYTF.

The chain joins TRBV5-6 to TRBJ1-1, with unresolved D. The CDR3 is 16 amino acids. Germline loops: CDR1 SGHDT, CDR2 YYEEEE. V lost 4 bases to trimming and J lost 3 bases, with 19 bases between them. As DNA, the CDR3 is TGTGCCAGCAGCCTGGAGTACGGGAGGTCGGACACTGAAGCTTTCTTT. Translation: CASSLEYGRSDTEAFF.

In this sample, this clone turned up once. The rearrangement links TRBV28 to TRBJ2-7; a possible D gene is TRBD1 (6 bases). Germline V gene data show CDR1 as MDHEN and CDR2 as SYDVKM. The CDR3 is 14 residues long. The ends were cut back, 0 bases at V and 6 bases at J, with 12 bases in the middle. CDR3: CASSLWSAQGEQYF. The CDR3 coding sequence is TGTGCCAGCAGTTTATGGTCCGCACAGGGCGAGCAGTACTTC.

This CDR3 is CAWSIGTSRRGQYF. In DNA form, the CDR3 reads TGTGCCTGGAGTATCGGGACATCCCGTAGAGGGCAGTACTTC. The J gene is TRBJ2-7, the V gene TRBV30, with D maybe TRBD1 (6 bases). The CDR3 has 14 residues. V dropped 2 bases and J dropped 9 bases, with 20 bases sitting between them. The germline V gene has CDR1 GTSNPN and CDR2 SVGIG (reference sequence).

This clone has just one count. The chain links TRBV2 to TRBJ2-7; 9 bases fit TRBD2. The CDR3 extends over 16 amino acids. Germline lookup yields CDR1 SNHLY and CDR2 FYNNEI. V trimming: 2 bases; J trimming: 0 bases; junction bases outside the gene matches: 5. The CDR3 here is CASSERLAGNSYEQYF. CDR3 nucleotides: TGTGCCAGCAGTGAACGGCTAGCGGGGAACTCCTACGAGCAGTACTTC.

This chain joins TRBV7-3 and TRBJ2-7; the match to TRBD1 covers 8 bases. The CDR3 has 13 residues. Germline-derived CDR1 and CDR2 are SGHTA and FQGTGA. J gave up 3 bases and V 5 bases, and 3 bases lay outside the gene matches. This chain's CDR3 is CASSPGQGYEQYF. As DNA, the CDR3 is TGTGCCAGCAGCCCCGGACAGGGCTACGAGCAGTACTTC.

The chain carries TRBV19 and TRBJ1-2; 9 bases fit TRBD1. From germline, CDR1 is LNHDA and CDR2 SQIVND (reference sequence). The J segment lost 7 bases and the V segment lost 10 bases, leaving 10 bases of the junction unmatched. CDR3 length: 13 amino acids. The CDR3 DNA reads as TGTGCCACCCGCCGGGACAGGGTCGGTGGCTACACCTTC. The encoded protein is CATRRDRVGGYTF.